This T cell receptor (beta chain) was identified in a study of T cells in Graves' hyperthyroidism and ophthalmopathy. Approximately 10 ml of fresh peripheral blood supplied the PBMCs. RNA transcripts served as the template for amplifying TCR beta CDR3 regions. The HTBI set primed first-round TCR CDR3 RT-PCR. A single record per CDR3 protein comes from TCRdb applying MiXCR to the multiplex PCR reads. The data hold around 600,000 distinct CDR3 sequences, with 13% to 15% observed a single time. V lost 8 bases and J lost 6, with 13 bases in between. This CDR3 comprises 12 residues. The chain combines TRBV12-3 or TRBV12-4 with TRBJ1-2; D possibly corresponds to TRBD1 (6 bases). The sample comprised blood. The clonotype comes from a woman aged 50 to 65 with Graves' ophthalmopathy. The CDR3 DNA sequence: TGTGCCAGCCGCTCGGGGGCCCATGGCTACACCTTC. Protein product: CASRSGAHGYTF.